The following is a TCR beta chain sequence with its context. Its antigen is unknown. The V segment lost 4 bases and the J segment 3 bases; nucleotides outside the gene matches: 2. Germline CDR1 is SQVTM and CDR2 is ANQGSEA. The CDR3 has 13 residues. PCR primers comprised 60 Vbeta and 13 Jbeta primers. Original analysis: The authors later counted roughly 87 million unique TCR beta chains, roughly 10 million of them shared. The protocol was immunoSEQ multiplex PCR, while the TCRdb copy is restricted to in-frame clones and leaves out a portion. The V and J calls and the clone size are those of that table, but D and trimming were determined from the DNA. The repertoire holds roughly 150,000 clones, with about 75% as singletons. The entry originates in a study of cytomegalovirus exposure and HLA in healthy donors. Study observations and caveats: Association with HLA alleles at 0.05 false discovery rate was found for about 17,000 TCR beta sequences in a later analysis. In a later analysis, V- and J-gene trimming of beta chains associated with a DCLRE1C missense variant, replicated independently.

This chain links TRBV29-1 with TRBJ1-2; 10 bases line up with TRBD1. Material for sequencing was PBMCs. The clonotype comes from a young man in good health and CMV-seropositive. This CDR3 is CSVAGQGDYGYTF. For the CDR3, the DNA is TGCAGCGTTGCCGGACAGGGGGACTATGGCTACACCTTC.